This entry is about one T cell receptor (beta chain). The data belong to a study of OX40 agonist ivuxolimab in advanced cancers. Germline V gene data show CDR1 as SGHTA and CDR2 as FQGTGA. The CDR3 is made up of 18 amino acids. After removal of 5 bases from V and 2 bases from J, the junction contained 15 bases not matched to a gene. TCRdb keeps only in-frame clones here, not all; method: immunoSEQ multiplex PCR. The table records roughly 60,000 clones, about 85% of them present only once. The rearrangement uses TRBV7-3 and TRBJ2-3, with TRBD2 identical over 8 bases. The TCR sequence derives from an adult with an advanced solid tumor such as melanoma, head and neck, liver or kidney cancer. The source material was CD4+ or CD8+ T cells sorted from blood, sampled in a trial of the OX40 agonist ivuxolimab. The CDR3 region is CASSPRGPASGFTDTQYF. The DNA of the CDR3 is TGTGCCAGCAGCCCACGTGGTCCGGCTAGCGGGTTCACAGATACGCAGTATTTT.